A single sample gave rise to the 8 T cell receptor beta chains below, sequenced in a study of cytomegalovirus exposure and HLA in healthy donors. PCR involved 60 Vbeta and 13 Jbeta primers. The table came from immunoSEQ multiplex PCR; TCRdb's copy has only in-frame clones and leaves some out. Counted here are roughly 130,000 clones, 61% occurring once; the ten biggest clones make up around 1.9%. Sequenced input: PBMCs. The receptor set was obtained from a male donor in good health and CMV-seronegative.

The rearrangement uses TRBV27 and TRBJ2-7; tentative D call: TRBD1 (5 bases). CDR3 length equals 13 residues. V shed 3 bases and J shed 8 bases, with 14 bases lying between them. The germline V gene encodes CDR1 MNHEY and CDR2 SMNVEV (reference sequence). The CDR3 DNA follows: TGTGCCAGCAGTTTCCGGCCTGACAGCAAGCAGTACTTC. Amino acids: CASSFRPDSKQYF.

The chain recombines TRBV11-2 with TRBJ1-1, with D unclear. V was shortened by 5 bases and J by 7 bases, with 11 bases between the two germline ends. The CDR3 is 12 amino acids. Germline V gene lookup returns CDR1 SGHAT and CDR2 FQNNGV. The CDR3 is CASSPAGCEAFF. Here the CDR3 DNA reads TGTGCCAGCAGCCCTGCGGGGTGTGAAGCTTTCTTT.

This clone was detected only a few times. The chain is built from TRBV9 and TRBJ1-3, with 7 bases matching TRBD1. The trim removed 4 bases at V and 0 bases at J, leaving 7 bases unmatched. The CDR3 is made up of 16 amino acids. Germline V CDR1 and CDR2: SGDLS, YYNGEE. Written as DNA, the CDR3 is TGTGCCAGCAGCCCCAGACAGGGTAACTCTGGAAACACCATATATTTT. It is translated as CASSPRQGNSGNTIYF.

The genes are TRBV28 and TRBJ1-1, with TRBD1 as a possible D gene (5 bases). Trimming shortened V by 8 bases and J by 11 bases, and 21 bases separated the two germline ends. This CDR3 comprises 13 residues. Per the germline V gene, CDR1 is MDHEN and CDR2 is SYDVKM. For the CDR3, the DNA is TGTGCCAGCGACCTGGGGCAGAGTGGTGGGGCTTTCTTT. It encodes CASDLGQSGGAFF.

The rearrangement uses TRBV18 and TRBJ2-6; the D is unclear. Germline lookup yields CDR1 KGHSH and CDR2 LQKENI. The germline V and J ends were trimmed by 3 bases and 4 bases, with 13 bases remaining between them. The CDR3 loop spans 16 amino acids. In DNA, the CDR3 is TGTGCCAGCTCACCCCCCAGAACCGCCGGGGCCAACGTCCTGACTTTC. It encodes CASSPPRTAGANVLTF.

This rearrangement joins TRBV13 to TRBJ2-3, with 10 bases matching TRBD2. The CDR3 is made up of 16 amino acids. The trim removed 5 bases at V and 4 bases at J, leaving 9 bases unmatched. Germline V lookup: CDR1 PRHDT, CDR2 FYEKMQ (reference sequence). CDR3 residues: CASSHSGGAWADTQYF. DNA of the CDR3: TGTGCCAGCAGCCACAGCGGGGGGGCTTGGGCAGATACGCAGTATTTT.

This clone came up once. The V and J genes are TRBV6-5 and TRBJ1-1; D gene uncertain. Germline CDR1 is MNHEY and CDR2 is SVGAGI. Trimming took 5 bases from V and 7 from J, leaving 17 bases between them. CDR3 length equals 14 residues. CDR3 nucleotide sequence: TGTGCCAGCAGTCCAAGGTATGGAGGCCTTGAAGCTTTCTTT. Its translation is CASSPRYGGLEAFF.

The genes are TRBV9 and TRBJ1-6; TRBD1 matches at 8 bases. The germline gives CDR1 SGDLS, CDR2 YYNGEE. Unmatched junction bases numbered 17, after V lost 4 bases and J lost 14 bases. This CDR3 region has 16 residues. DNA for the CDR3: TGTGCCAGCAGCCTGGGGACAGGTGGCCTGGCGATAGCCCTCCACTTT. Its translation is CASSLGTGGLAIALHF.